A single sample is the source of the 19 T cell receptor beta chains below, sequenced in a study of T-cell memory formation after mild COVID-19. MiXCR was run by TCRdb on the 5' RACE reads, yielding one entry per CDR3 protein. This sample has 200,000 or so distinct CDR3 sequences, with 9.5% to 10% found just once. The sequencing sample was made of PBMCs or a T cell subset sorted from them (not recorded which). Receptors originate from a man aged 18 to 30 who had mild COVID-19 (a few samples of this study predate the infection). Cell type and time point are not known.

This clonotype appeared many times. The chain is built from TRBV18 and TRBJ2-7; 8 bases agree with TRBD2. Germline loops: CDR1 KGHSH, CDR2 LQKENI. The CDR3 length is 15 residues. V trimming: 2 bases; J trimming: 6 bases; junction bases outside the gene matches: 9. CDR3 DNA sequence: TGTGCCAGCTCACCAGGGACTAGGGGGAGTGTCGAGCAGTACGTC. Its translation is CASSPGTRGSVEQYV.

The J gene is TRBJ1-1, the V gene TRBV6-4; 9 positions match TRBD1. CDR3 length equals 14 residues. Per germline, CDR1 MRHNA and CDR2 SNTAGT. Trimming cost V 2 bases and J 4 bases; bases outside gene matches: 2. In nucleotides, the CDR3 is TGTGCCAGCAGTGACACGGACAGGGGCACTGAAGCTTTCTTT. Its translation: CASSDTDRGTEAFF.

This clonotype was seen at least ten times. J is TRBJ1-6 and V is TRBV7-2; TRBD1 aligns across 8 bases. Looked up from germline, CDR1 is SGHTA and CDR2 is FQGNSA. The junction had 3 bases not matched to a gene; V was cut back by 2 bases and J by 9 bases. The CDR3 totals 14 residues. CDR3 in amino acids: CASSLRQGTSPLHF. The CDR3 DNA is TGTGCCAGCAGCTTAAGACAGGGGACTTCACCCCTCCACTTT.

This clonotype was seen ten or more times. The rearrangement links TRBV2 to TRBJ1-6, with 10 bases aligning to TRBD1. CDR3 size: 15 residues. CDR1 SNHLY and CDR2 FYNNEI come from the germline V gene. V shed 4 bases and J 3 bases; nucleotides not matched to a gene: 0. In nucleotides, the CDR3 is TGTGCCAGCAGTGGGACAGGGGGCTATAATTCACCCCTCCACTTT. Its translation: CASSGTGGYNSPLHF.

This clonotype was detected many times. The gene calls are TRBV12-3 or TRBV12-4 and TRBJ1-1; D gene unclear. V dropped 2 bases and J dropped 2 bases, with 6 bases sitting between them. The CDR3 spans 13 residues. The CDR3 here is CASSLTDNTEAFF. DNA of the CDR3: TGTGCCAGCAGTTTAACAGATAACACTGAAGCTTTCTTT.

This clonotype came up many times. The V call is TRBV6-5, the J call TRBJ1-1; possibly TRBD1 for D (6 bases). CDR3 length: 12 residues. The ends were cut back, 6 bases at V and 4 bases at J, with 9 bases in the middle. Germline V gives CDR1 MNHEY, CDR2 SVGAGI. The chain's CDR3 is CASRRGATEAFF. CDR3 DNA: TGTGCCAGCAGAAGGGGGGCCACTGAAGCTTTCTTT.

This clonotype was detected a few times. This chain uses TRBV7-9 with TRBJ1-6; D may be TRBD1 (6 bases). CDR3 length: 14 amino acids. Germline-derived CDR1 and CDR2 are SEHNR and FQNEAQ (reference sequence). The V end lost 1 base, the J end lost 10 bases, and 11 bases lay between the germline ends. The CDR3 DNA follows: TGTGCCAGCAGCTTAGTGTACAGGGACTCACCCCTCCACTTT. Its protein is CASSLVYRDSPLHF.

Here the CDR3 reads CASSFLRGRGGYTF. The CDR3 DNA reads as TGTGCCAGCAGTTTTCTGAGAGGTCGAGGTGGCTACACCTTC. V usage is TRBV12-3 or TRBV12-4 and J usage is TRBJ1-2; D gene ambiguous. This CDR3 comprises 14 residues. V was trimmed by 3 bases and J by 7 bases, leaving 15 bases between them.

This clonotype was seen a handful of times. This chain uses TRBV29-1 with TRBJ2-3, with D perhaps matching TRBD2 (6 bases). Trimming stripped 4 bases from V and 1 base from J, with 12 bases between. This CDR3 region has 14 residues. Germline-derived CDR1 and CDR2 are SQVTM and ANQGSEA. CDR3 DNA: TGCAGCGTTGGGAGGGGTGGGGGCACAGATACGCAGTATTTT. Protein sequence: CSVGRGGGTDTQYF.

In its sample, this clonotype was seen many times. The genes are TRBV5-1 and TRBJ2-3; D not certain. The CDR3 is made up of 12 amino acids. V was clipped by 0 bases and J by 7 bases, with 6 bases between them. Germline-derived CDR1 and CDR2 are SGHRS and YFSETQ. CDR3 amino acids: CASSLGLHTQYF. The DNA for the CDR3 is TGCGCCAGCAGCTTGGGACTCCATACGCAGTATTTT.

The rearrangement links TRBV4-1 to TRBJ2-3, with 16 bases matching TRBD2. The CDR3 consists of 18 residues. V shed 1 base and J 4 bases; nucleotides not matched to a gene: 5. Germline V gene sequence: CDR1 MGHRA, CDR2 YSYEKL. CDR3 bases: TGCGCCAGCAGCCAAGCGGGACTAGCGGGGGGGCGCGCAGATACGCAGTATTTT. It translates to CASSQAGLAGGRADTQYF.

Here the CDR3 reads CASKGLAGNEQFF. DNA for the CDR3: TGTGCCAGCAAGGGACTAGCGGGGAATGAGCAGTTCTTC. The genes are TRBV5-4 and TRBJ2-1; 13 positions match TRBD2. Germline assignment: CDR1 SGHNT and CDR2 YYREEE (reference sequence). The V segment lost 6 bases and the J segment 7 bases; nucleotides outside the gene matches: 1. The CDR3 totals 13 residues.

This clonotype was picked up a small number of times. V usage is TRBV30 and J usage is TRBJ1-6, with 11 positions matching TRBD1. Germline values: CDR1 GTSNPN, CDR2 SVGIG (reference sequence). This CDR3 has 14 residues. Trimming removed 2 bases from V and 8 bases from J; junction bases left unmatched: 2. The CDR3 here is CAWSRDRGDSPLHF. Here the CDR3 DNA reads TGTGCCTGGAGTCGGGACAGGGGGGATTCACCCCTCCACTTT.

A few counts support this clonotype. The chain uses TRBV7-9 and TRBJ1-1; D is undetermined. V gave up 0 bases and J gave up 11 bases, with 13 bases separating them. The CDR3 totals 13 residues. Germline V CDR1 and CDR2: SEHNR, FQNEAQ (reference sequence). DNA of the CDR3: TGTGCCAGCAGCTTAGCAGTAGGCGCAGTGGCTTTCTTT. It specifies CASSLAVGAVAFF.

J is TRBJ2-7 and V is TRBV5-8; TRBD1 might be the D (6 bases). CDR3 size: 13 residues. V lost 0 bases, J lost 5 bases, and 9 bases lay in between. Per germline, CDR1 SGHTS and CDR2 YDEGEE. The CDR3 sequence: CASSLGGHNEQYF. DNA for the CDR3: TGTGCCAGCAGCTTGGGGGGACATAACGAGCAGTACTTC.

This rearrangement joins TRBV5-5 to TRBJ1-2, with D maybe TRBD1 (5 bases). Trimming took 5 bases from V and 2 from J, leaving 19 bases between them. Germline V gene sequence: CDR1 SGHKS, CDR2 YYEKEE (reference sequence). The CDR3 contains 16 residues. CDR3 residues: CASSLGRNRDNYGYTF. The CDR3 DNA sequence: TGTGCCAGCAGTTTAGGGAGAAACCGGGACAACTATGGCTACACCTTC. Full variable domain (missing parts from reference TRBV5-5 and TRBJ1-2): DAGVTQSPTHLIKTRGQQVTLRCSPISGHKSVSWYQQVLGQGPQFIFQYYEKEERGRGNFPDRFSARQFPNYSSELNVNALLLGDSALYLCASSLGRNRDNYGYTFGSGTRLTVV.

This chain links TRBV2 with TRBJ1-5; no reliable D call. This CDR3 is 13 amino acids long. The germline V gene encodes CDR1 SNHLY and CDR2 FYNNEI. The ends were cut back, 7 bases at V and 3 bases at J, with 10 bases in the middle. For the CDR3, the DNA is TGTGCCAGCAACGGAGGTTTCAATCAGCCCCAGCATTTT. It specifies CASNGGFNQPQHF.

This clonotype was seen at least ten times. V gene TRBV11-2 combines with J gene TRBJ1-6; D ambiguous. Germline assignment: CDR1 SGHAT and CDR2 FQNNGV. This CDR3 has 15 residues. Trimming shortened V by 1 base and J by 8 bases, and 12 bases separated the two germline ends. The CDR3 coding sequence is TGTGCCAGCAGCTTAGGGTGGTTCGGTGATTCACCCCTCCACTTT. This gives the protein CASSLGWFGDSPLHF.

This clonotype was seen more than once but under ten times. The chain carries TRBV5-1 and TRBJ1-1; TRBD1 agrees at 11 bases. V gave up 3 bases and J gave up 5 bases; unmatched junction bases: 3. The CDR3 runs to 14 residues. Germline lookup yields CDR1 SGHRS and CDR2 YFSETQ. As DNA, the CDR3 is TGCGCCAGCAGCTCGGGACAGGGGGGAACTGAAGCTTTCTTT. Residues: CASSSGQGGTEAFF. Complete variable domain (other parts from reference TRBV5-1 and TRBJ1-1): KAGVTQTPRYLIKTRGQQVTLSCSPISGHRSVSWYQQTPGQGLQFLFEYFSETQRNKGNFPGRFSGRQFSNSRSEMNVSTLELGDSALYLCASSSGQGGTEAFFGQGTRLTVV.